Each of the 18 T cell receptor beta chains below was sequenced from the same sample in a study of PD-1 blockade in classical Hodgkin lymphoma. Stated time point: cycle 4 day 1 (C4D1), after 6 weeks of nivolumab. Every patient had relapsed following autologous stem cell transplantation, and cohorts differed in brentuximab vedotin exposure. Magnetic negative selection was used to purify CD4+ T cells from PBMCs that had been thawed. Generated by immunoSEQ multiplex PCR, the TCRdb table keeps only in-frame clones and is missing some. The sample contains 34,000 or so clones, 92% of which appear only once. The sample here was CD4+ T cells from blood, taken before the fourth cycle of nivolumab. The receptor source for this set is a human donor with classical Hodgkin lymphoma.

The V call is TRBV5-1, the J call TRBJ2-3, with 10 nucleotides matching TRBD1. CDR1 and CDR2 from the germline V gene are SGHRS and YFSETQ. The CDR3 is 13 residues long. V dropped 5 bases and J dropped 5; count of bases not matched to a gene: 2. This CDR3 reads CASSGQGEDTQYF. DNA of the CDR3: TGCGCCAGCAGTGGACAGGGGGAAGATACGCAGTATTTT.

The chain couples TRBV29-1 to TRBJ1-2; 8 positions agree with TRBD1. J gave up 0 bases and V 5 bases, and 11 bases lay outside the gene matches. The CDR3 has 16 residues. Germline assignment: CDR1 SQVTM and CDR2 ANQGSEA. The CDR3: CSVYLWATGANYGYTF. As DNA, the CDR3 is TGCAGCGTTTATCTCTGGGCGACAGGGGCTAACTATGGCTACACCTTC.

V is TRBV10-3 and J is TRBJ2-5, with D uncertain. The CDR3 covers 13 residues. Germline lookup yields CDR1 ENHRY and CDR2 SYGVKD. Trimming left V 5 bases short and J 5 bases short, with 12 bases between. The CDR3 nucleotides read TGTGCCATCAGTCCCCAGACGGAGGAGACCCAGTACTTC. This translates into CAISPQTEETQYF.

This chain links TRBV18 with TRBJ1-2; D is possibly TRBD1 (6 bases). The CDR3 consists of 14 residues. CDR1 KGHSH and CDR2 LQKENI come from the germline V gene. Trimming left V 0 bases short and J 6 bases short, with 11 bases between. The CDR3 is CASSPPGGRDGYTF. The CDR3 nucleotides are TGTGCCAGCTCACCACCGGGGGGGCGAGATGGCTACACCTTC. Full variable domain (rest looked up from reference TRBV18 and TRBJ1-2): NAGVMQNPRHLVRRRGQEARLRCSPMKGHSHVYWYRQLPEEGLKFMVYLQKENIIDESGMPKERFSAEFPKEGPSILRIQQVVRGDSAAYFCASSPPGGRDGYTFGSGTRLTVV.

The genes are TRBV29-1 and TRBJ2-4; no firm D call. Germline CDR1 is SQVTM and CDR2 is ANQGSEA. Trimming removed 4 bases from V and 4 bases from J, with 14 bases in between. The CDR3 loop spans 14 amino acids. The CDR3 loop is CSVGGRASKNIQYF. As DNA, the CDR3 is TGCAGCGTTGGGGGTAGGGCCAGTAAAAACATTCAGTACTTC.

Only a few counts were recorded for this clone. The V and J genes are TRBV10-1 and TRBJ1-1; tentatively, D is TRBD1 (5 bases). The CDR3 totals 14 residues. Deletions cut 2 bases from V and 5 bases from J, with 12 bases between. Germline lookup yields CDR1 WNHNN and CDR2 SYGVQD (reference sequence). The CDR3 DNA reads as TGCGCCAGCAGTGAGGCCGGGGGTAGGACTGAAGCTTTCTTT. Amino acids: CASSEAGGRTEAFF.

The chain combines TRBV14 with TRBJ1-3; 8 bases fit TRBD1. V shed 1 base and J 6 bases; nucleotides not matched to a gene: 5. This CDR3 is 15 amino acids long. Germline CDR1 and CDR2: SGHDN and FVKESK. CDR3 sequence: CASSQVPGGPNTIYF. CDR3 nucleotides: TGTGCCAGCAGCCAAGTCCCAGGGGGCCCAAACACCATATATTTT.

The V call is TRBV5-1, the J call TRBJ2-1; 9 bases fit TRBD2. Germline values: CDR1 SGHRS, CDR2 YFSETQ. V lost 2 bases and J lost 4; bases outside the gene matches: 4. There are 15 residues in the CDR3. This CDR3 reads CASSFDSGRYNEQFF. The CDR3 DNA follows: TGCGCCAGCAGCTTTGATAGCGGGAGATACAATGAGCAGTTCTTC.

This chain joins TRBV28 and TRBJ2-7; 7 positions match TRBD1. The CDR3 totals 14 residues. V trimming: 5 bases; J trimming: 2 bases; junction bases outside the gene matches: 6. Germline values: CDR1 MDHEN, CDR2 SYDVKM. CDR3 coding DNA: TGTGCCAGCAGTGGGGGACAGACCGCCTACGAGCAGTACTTC. Translated, it gives CASSGGQTAYEQYF.

In this sample, this clone turned up once. The rearrangement joins TRBV18 to TRBJ2-7; D is perhaps TRBD1 (6 bases). Germline values: CDR1 KGHSH, CDR2 LQKENI. V was cut by 4 bases and J by 0 bases, with 19 bases left in between. The CDR3 sequence is 17 residues long. The chain's CDR3 is CASSLLSGALLSYEQYF. In nucleotides, the CDR3 is TGTGCCAGCTCACTACTTTCAGGGGCCCTCCTCTCCTACGAGCAGTACTTC.

The chain is built from TRBV28 and TRBJ1-5, with D hard to call. Trimming stripped 4 bases from V and 0 bases from J, with 13 bases between. The germline gives CDR1 MDHEN, CDR2 SYDVKM. The CDR3 has 16 residues. CDR3 amino acids: CASSSDRVRSNQPQHF. CDR3 DNA: TGTGCCAGCAGTTCAGACCGGGTCCGTAGCAATCAGCCCCAGCATTTT.

The V call is TRBV19, the J call TRBJ2-3, with D perhaps given as TRBD1 or TRBD2 (5 bases each). The CDR3 spans 16 residues. In germline, CDR1 is LNHDA, CDR2 SQIVND (reference sequence). Between the trimmed V and J ends, which lost 3 bases and 4 bases, there was a span of 17 bases. The CDR3 DNA reads as TGTGCCAGTAGTATTGGCGGGTCAGGGCGGTCAGATACGCAGTATTTT. It encodes CASSIGGSGRSDTQYF.

The chain combines TRBV10-3 with TRBJ2-3; TRBD2 agrees at 9 bases. V trimming: 0 bases; J trimming: 3 bases; junction bases outside the gene matches: 4. The germline V gene has CDR1 ENHRY and CDR2 SYGVKD. This CDR3 has 16 amino acids. DNA of the CDR3: TGTGCCATCAGTGAGTCGGCGGGAGGGTGGACAGATACGCAGTATTTT. Residues: CAISESAGGWTDTQYF.

The chain links TRBV11-2 to TRBJ1-1; 9 bases agree with TRBD1. V lost 7 bases and J lost 4; bases outside the gene matches: 22. CDR3 size: 19 residues. Per germline, CDR1 SGHAT and CDR2 FQNNGV. The DNA for the CDR3 is TGTGCCAGCACCCCCCAACGCCCGGGACAGGGTCCTTTGGCCACTGAAGCTTTCTTT. Amino acid sequence: CASTPQRPGQGPLATEAFF.

CDR3 sequence reads: CASSRDRGSPYNEQFF. CDR3 nucleotide sequence: TGCGCCAGCAGCCGGGACAGGGGGTCGCCCTACAATGAGCAGTTCTTC. This rearrangement joins TRBV5-1 to TRBJ2-1; 11 nucleotides agree with TRBD1. Trimming cost V 4 bases and J 2 bases; bases outside gene matches: 5. The CDR3 spans 16 residues. CDR1 is SGHRS, CDR2 YFSETQ, per germline.

The V gene is TRBV9, the J gene TRBJ2-7, with 7 bases identical to TRBD2. The CDR3 has 15 amino acids. V lost 4 bases, J lost 0 bases, and 7 bases stayed unmatched. Per the germline V gene, CDR1 is SGDLS and CDR2 is YYNGEE. The CDR3 reads CASSPRGGSSYEQYF. CDR3 sequence (DNA): TGTGCCAGCAGCCCAAGGGGCGGGAGCTCCTACGAGCAGTACTTC.

A remark on this clone: An end of the junction differs from the germline gene, which may be a read error. The chain uses TRBV6-5 and TRBJ1-2; D is unclear. This CDR3 is 14 amino acids long. The germline V gene has CDR1 MNHEY and CDR2 SVGAGI. DNA for the CDR3: TGTGCCAGCAGTTTACTCACAGCGACCTATGTCTACACCTTC. Translated: CASSLLTATYVYTF.

The rearrangement uses TRBV19 and TRBJ1-1, with TRBD1 matching 9 bases. CDR3 size: 15 residues. With V trimmed by 6 bases and J by 6 bases, 11 bases remained unmatched. Germline V CDR1 and CDR2: LNHDA, SQIVND (reference sequence). CDR3 protein: CASRRGTGIFAEAFF. CDR3 in DNA: TGTGCCAGTAGGAGGGGGACAGGGATATTCGCTGAAGCTTTCTTT.